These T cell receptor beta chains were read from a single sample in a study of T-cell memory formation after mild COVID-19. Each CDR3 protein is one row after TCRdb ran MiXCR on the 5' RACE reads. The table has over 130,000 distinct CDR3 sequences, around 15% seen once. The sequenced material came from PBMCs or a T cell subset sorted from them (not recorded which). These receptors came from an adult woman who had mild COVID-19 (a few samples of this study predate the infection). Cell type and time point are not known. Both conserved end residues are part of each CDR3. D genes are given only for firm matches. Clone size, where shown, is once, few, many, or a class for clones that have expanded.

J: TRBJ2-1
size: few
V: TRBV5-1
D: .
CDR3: CASTGLTRGVDNEQFF
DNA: TGCGCCAGCACCGGCTTGACTCGCGGGGTGGACAATGAGCAGTTCTTC

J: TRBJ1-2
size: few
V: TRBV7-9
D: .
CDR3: CASSFIETWNYGYTF
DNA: TGTGCCAGCAGCTTTATCGAGACTTGGAACTATGGCTACACCTTC

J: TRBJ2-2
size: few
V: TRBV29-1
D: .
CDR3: CSVLRNTGELFF
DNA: TGCAGCGTCCTCCGGAACACCGGGGAGCTGTTTTTT

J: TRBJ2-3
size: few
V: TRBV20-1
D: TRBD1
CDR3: CSASEGQGYTDTQYF
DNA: TGCAGTGCTAGTGAGGGACAGGGGTACACAGATACGCAGTATTTT

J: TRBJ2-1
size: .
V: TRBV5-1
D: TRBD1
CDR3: CASSFTGDLYNEQFF
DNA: TGCGCCAGCAGCTTCACAGGGGATCTCTACAATGAGCAGTTCTTC

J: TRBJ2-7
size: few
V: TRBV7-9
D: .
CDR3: CASSLGADHEQYF
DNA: TGTGCCAGCAGCTTAGGGGCGGACCACGAGCAGTACTTC

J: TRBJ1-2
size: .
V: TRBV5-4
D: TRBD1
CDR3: CASSPDRGGTNYGYTF
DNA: TGTGCCAGCAGCCCGGACCGAGGGGGCACTAACTATGGCTACACCTTC

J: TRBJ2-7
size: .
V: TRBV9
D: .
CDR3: CASSVGQGRSYEQYF
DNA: TGTGCCAGCAGCGTAGGCCAGGGGAGGTCCTACGAGCAGTACTTC

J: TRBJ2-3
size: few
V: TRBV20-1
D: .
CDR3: CSAGDTYLDTQYF
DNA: TGCAGTGCTGGGGACACCTACTTAGATACGCAGTATTTT

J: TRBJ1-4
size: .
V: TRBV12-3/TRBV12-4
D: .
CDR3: CASSLEVIMEGGGEKLFF
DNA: TGTGCCAGCAGTTTAGAAGTCATTATGGAAGGGGGAGGTGAAAAACTGTTTTTT

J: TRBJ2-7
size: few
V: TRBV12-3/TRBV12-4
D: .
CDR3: CASSPGTGTYEQYF
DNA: TGTGCCAGCAGCCCCGGGACGGGGACCTACGAGCAGTACTTC

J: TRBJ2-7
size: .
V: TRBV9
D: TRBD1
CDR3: CASSPGQGQSEQYF
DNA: TGTGCCAGCAGCCCCGGACAGGGGCAGAGCGAGCAGTACTTC

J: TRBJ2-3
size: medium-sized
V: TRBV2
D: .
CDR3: CASSERMSRGDTQYF
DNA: TGTGCCAGCAGTGAAAGGATGAGTCGGGGAGATACGCAGTATTTT

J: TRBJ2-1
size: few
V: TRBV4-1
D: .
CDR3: CASSQEGVGQQFF
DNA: TGCGCCAGCAGCCAAGAGGGGGTAGGGCAGCAGTTCTTC

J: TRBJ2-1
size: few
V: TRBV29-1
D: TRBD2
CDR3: CSVETSGRGGEQFF
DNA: TGCAGCGTTGAGACTAGCGGGAGAGGAGGAGAGCAGTTCTTC

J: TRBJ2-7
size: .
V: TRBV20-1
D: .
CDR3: CSARDIGLSYEQYF
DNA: TGCAGTGCTAGAGATATCGGGCTCTCCTACGAGCAGTACTTC

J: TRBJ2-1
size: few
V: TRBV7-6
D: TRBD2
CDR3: CASSSGLAGGPNEQFF
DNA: TGTGCCAGCAGCTCGGGACTAGCGGGGGGGCCAAATGAGCAGTTCTTC

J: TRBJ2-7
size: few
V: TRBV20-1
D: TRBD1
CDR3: CSAPTGASYEQYF
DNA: TGCAGTGCACCCACAGGGGCCTCCTACGAGCAGTACTTC

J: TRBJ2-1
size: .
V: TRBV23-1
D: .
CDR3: CASGRGDEQFF
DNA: TGCGCCAGCGGAAGGGGCGATGAGCAGTTCTTC

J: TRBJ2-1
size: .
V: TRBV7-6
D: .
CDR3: CASSLFLGSYNEQFF
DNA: TGTGCCAGCAGCTTATTTTTGGGGTCCTACAATGAGCAGTTCTTC

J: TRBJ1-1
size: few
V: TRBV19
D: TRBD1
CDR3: CASSHGQGGTEAFF
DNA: TGTGCCAGTAGTCATGGACAGGGGGGAACTGAAGCTTTCTTT

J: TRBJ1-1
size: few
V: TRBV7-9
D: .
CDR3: CASSLALGEAFF
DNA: TGTGCCAGCAGCTTAGCGCTGGGGGAAGCTTTCTTT

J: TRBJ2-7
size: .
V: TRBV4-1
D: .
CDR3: CASSQDRRDEQYF
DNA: TGCGCCAGCAGCCAAGACCGGAGGGACGAGCAGTACTTC

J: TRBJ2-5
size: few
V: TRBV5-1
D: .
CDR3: CASSLGIWETQYF
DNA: TGCGCCAGCAGCTTGGGTATTTGGGAGACCCAGTACTTC

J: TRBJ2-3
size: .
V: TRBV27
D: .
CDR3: CASRPPLWLGGTPDTQYF
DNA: TGTGCCAGCAGACCTCCGCTCTGGCTTGGCGGGACACCGGATACGCAGTATTTT

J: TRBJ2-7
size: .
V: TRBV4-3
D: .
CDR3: CASSQDGTLLPYEQYF
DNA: TGCGCCAGCAGCCAAGATGGGACGCTACTACCCTACGAGCAGTACTTC

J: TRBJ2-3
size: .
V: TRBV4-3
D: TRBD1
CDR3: CASSYTGGSTDTQYF
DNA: TGCGCCAGCAGCTACACAGGGGGAAGCACAGATACGCAGTATTTT

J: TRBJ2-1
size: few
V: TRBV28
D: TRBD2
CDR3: CASSSPGTSGHYNEQFF
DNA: TGTGCCAGCAGTTCCCCGGGGACTAGCGGTCACTACAATGAGCAGTTCTTC

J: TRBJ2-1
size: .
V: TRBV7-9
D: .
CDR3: CASSLGGRIGNEQFF
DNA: TGTGCCAGCAGCTTAGGGGGGAGAATCGGCAATGAGCAGTTCTTC

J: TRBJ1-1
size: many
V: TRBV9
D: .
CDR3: CASSVHQGSTEAFF
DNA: TGTGCCAGCAGCGTACACCAGGGAAGCACTGAAGCTTTCTTT

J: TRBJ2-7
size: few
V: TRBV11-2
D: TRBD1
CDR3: CASSRTGWEQYF
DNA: TGTGCCAGCAGCCGGACAGGGTGGGAGCAGTACTTC

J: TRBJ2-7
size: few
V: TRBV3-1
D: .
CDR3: CASSPLGGHYEQYF
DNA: TGTGCCAGCAGCCCCCTCGGGGGCCACTACGAGCAGTACTTC

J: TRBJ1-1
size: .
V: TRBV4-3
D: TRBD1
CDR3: CASSQEHRGDTEAFF
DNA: TGCGCCAGCAGCCAAGAGCACAGGGGAGACACTGAAGCTTTCTTT

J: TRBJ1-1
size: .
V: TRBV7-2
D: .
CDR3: CASSLVLVNTEAFF
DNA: TGTGCCAGCAGCTTAGTTCTGGTGAACACTGAAGCTTTCTTT

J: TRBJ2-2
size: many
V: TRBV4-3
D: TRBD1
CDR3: CASSQDRVLSTGELFF
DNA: TGCGCCAGCAGCCAGGACAGGGTTTTGAGCACCGGGGAGCTGTTTTTT

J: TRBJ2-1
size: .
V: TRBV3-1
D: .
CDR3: CATTGAVDNEQFF
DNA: TGTGCCACTACGGGGGCCGTAGACAATGAGCAGTTCTTC

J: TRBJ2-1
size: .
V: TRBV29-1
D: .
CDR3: CSVEVPLYNEQFF
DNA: TGCAGCGTTGAGGTTCCACTTTACAATGAGCAGTTCTTC

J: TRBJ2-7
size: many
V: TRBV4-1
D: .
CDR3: CASSQPSYEQYF
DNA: TGCGCCAGCAGCCAACCGTCCTACGAGCAGTACTTC

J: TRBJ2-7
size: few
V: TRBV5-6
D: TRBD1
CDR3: CASSFPGQGHEQYF
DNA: TGTGCCAGCAGCTTTCCGGGACAGGGGCACGAGCAGTACTTC

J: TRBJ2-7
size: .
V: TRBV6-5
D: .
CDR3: CASSYSRLVDEQYF
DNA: TGTGCCAGCAGTTACTCGAGATTAGTGGACGAGCAGTACTTC

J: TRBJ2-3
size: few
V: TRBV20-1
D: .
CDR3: CSAGSADGTDTQYF
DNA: TGCAGTGCTGGGTCCGCGGACGGGACAGATACGCAGTATTTT

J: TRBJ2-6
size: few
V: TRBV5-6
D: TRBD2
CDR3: CASSLPAGGTGANVLTF
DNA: TGTGCCAGCAGCTTGCCAGCGGGGGGCACTGGGGCCAACGTCCTGACTTTC

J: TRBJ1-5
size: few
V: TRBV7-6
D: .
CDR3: CASSPGLYQPQHF
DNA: TGTGCCAGCAGCCCAGGGTTGTATCAGCCCCAGCATTTT

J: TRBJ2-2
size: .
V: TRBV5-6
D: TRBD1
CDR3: CASSPGTGWAGELFF
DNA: TGTGCCAGCAGCCCGGGGACAGGGTGGGCCGGGGAGCTGTTTTTT

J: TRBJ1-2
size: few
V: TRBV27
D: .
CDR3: CASTPSGYGEVVGLEYGYTF
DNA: TGTGCCAGCACCCCCTCGGGGTATGGGGAGGTTGTGGGCCTTGAATATGGCTACACCTTC

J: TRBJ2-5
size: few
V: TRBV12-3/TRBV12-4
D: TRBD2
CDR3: CASSPGTSRFQETQYF
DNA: TGTGCCAGCAGTCCGGGGACTAGCAGGTTCCAAGAGACCCAGTACTTC

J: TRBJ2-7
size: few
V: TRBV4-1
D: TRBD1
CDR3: CASSQDQDRGREQYF
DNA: TGCGCCAGCAGCCAAGACCAAGACAGGGGGCGGGAGCAGTACTTC

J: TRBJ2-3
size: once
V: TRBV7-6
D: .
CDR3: CASDQGGKVTDTQYF
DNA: TGTGCCAGCGACCAGGGGGGGAAGGTCACAGATACGCAGTATTTT

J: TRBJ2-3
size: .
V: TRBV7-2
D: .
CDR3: CASSIGLSTDTQYF
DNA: TGTGCCAGCAGCATCGGACTCAGCACAGATACGCAGTATTTT

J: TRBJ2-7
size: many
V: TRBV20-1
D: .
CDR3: CSARALRHASSYEQYF
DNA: TGCAGTGCTAGAGCTTTGAGACACGCCAGCTCCTACGAGCAGTACTTC

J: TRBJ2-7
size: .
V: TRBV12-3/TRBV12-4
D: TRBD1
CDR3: CASSFGQGAGREQYF
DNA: TGTGCCAGCAGCTTCGGACAGGGGGCAGGTAGGGAGCAGTACTTC

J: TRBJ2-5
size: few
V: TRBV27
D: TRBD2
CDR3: CASSPRRAGEPQETQYF
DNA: TGTGCCAGCAGCCCTCGAAGAGCGGGGGAGCCACAAGAGACCCAGTACTTC

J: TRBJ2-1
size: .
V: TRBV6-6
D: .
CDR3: CASSYAVSHNNEQFF
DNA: TGTGCCAGCAGTTACGCGGTGTCGCACAATAATGAGCAGTTCTTC

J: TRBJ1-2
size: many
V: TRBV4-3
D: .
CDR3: CASSQSRSVGHTNGYTF
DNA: TGCGCCAGCAGCCAAAGTAGGTCCGTGGGACACACCAATGGCTACACCTTC

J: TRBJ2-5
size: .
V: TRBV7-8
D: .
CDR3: CASSRPVYQETQYF
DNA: TGTGCCAGCAGCCGGCCCGTATACCAAGAGACCCAGTACTTC

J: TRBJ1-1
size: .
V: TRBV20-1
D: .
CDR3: CSARKQGGGRSTEAFF
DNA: TGCAGTGCTAGAAAACAGGGTGGTGGACGAAGTACTGAAGCTTTCTTT

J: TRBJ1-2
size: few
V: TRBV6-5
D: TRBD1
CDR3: CASSYSGTGGAGYTF
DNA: TGTGCCAGCAGTTACTCCGGGACAGGGGGTGCCGGCTACACCTTC

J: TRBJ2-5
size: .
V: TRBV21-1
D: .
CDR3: CASSKGELAGVQETQYF
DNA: TGTGCCAGCAGCAAAGGGGAACTAGCGGGGGTTCAAGAGACCCAGTACTTC

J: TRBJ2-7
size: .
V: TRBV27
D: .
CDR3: CASGITEQYF
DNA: TGTGCCAGCGGGATTACGGAGCAGTACTTC